These 23 T cell receptor beta chains were sequenced from one sample in a study of Graves' ophthalmopathy and Graves' hyperthyroidism. Amplification from RNA transcripts yielded the TCR beta CDR3 regions. RT-PCR was first run with HTBI primers, then multiplex PCR in a second round. MiXCR was run by TCRdb on the multiplex PCR reads, yielding one entry per CDR3 protein. The sample holds about 590,000 distinct CDR3 sequences; roughly 40% are singletons and the top ten take about 4.2%. Input material: peripheral blood or thyroid tissue (not recorded which). The receptors shown here come from an adult man with Graves' hyperthyroidism.

With regard to this clonotype: With a much larger clone just one base away, this may be a read error. The gene calls are TRBV5-5 and TRBJ2-6; TRBD1 matches 10 bases. After removal of 0 bases from V and 3 bases from J, the junction contained 6 bases not matched to a gene. Germline assignment: CDR1 SGHKS and CDR2 YYEKEE (reference sequence). The CDR3 loop spans 18 amino acids. The CDR3 nucleotides are TGTGCCAGCAGCTTGGAGGCCGGGACAGGGGATGGGGCCAACGTCCTGACTTTC. Encoded protein: CASSLEAGTGDGANVLTF. Together with reference TRBV5-5 and TRBJ2-6, the CDR3 gives the full variable domain: DAGVTQSPTHLIKTRGQQVTLRCSPISGHKSVSWYQQVLGQGPQFIFQYYEKEERGRGNFPDRFSARQFPNYSSELNVNALLLGDSALYLCASSLEAGTGDGANVLTFGAGSRLTVL.

This clonotype was picked up a small number of times. This sequence joins TRBV24-1 and TRBJ2-3, with a weak D call TRBD2 (6 bases). The CDR3 is made up of 15 amino acids. In germline, CDR1 is KGHDR, CDR2 SFDVKD. Trimming took off 2 bases at V and 4 bases at J, with 12 bases between the two ends. This CDR3 reads CATSDSGVGADTQYF. The CDR3 DNA reads TGTGCCACCAGTGATTCGGGGGTCGGCGCAGATACGCAGTATTTT.

The genes are TRBV25-1 and TRBJ2-5, with D tentatively TRBD1 or TRBD2 (5 bases each). The CDR3 loop spans 18 amino acids. Germline CDR1 reads MGHDK; CDR2 reads SYGVNS. V lost 5 bases and J 2 bases, leaving 24 bases between the germline ends. CDR3 residues: CASSLLRGGSGRQETQYF. CDR3 in DNA: TGTGCCAGCAGTTTATTACGGGGTGGTTCAGGGAGACAAGAGACCCAGTACTTC.

Notes on this clonotype: A much more abundant neighbour one base away suggests this may be a read error. The chain combines TRBV7-2 with TRBJ2-5, with D perhaps TRBD1 (6 bases). The CDR3 has 15 amino acids. Trimming left V 6 bases short and J 1 base short, with 15 bases between. Germline V gene sequence: CDR1 SGHTA, CDR2 FQGNSA. CDR3 coding DNA: TGTACCAGCAGTCACAGGGCTCGTTTCCAAGAGACCCAGTACTTC. Translation: CTSSHRARFQETQYF.

The V call is TRBV10-3, the J call TRBJ1-1; TRBD1 matches 9 bases. The V gene end was trimmed by 5 bases and the J gene end by 3 bases; junction bases not matched to a gene: 13. The germline V gene has CDR1 ENHRY and CDR2 SYGVKD. This CDR3 contains 17 residues. The CDR3 DNA reads TGTGCCATCAGTCGGGACAGGGCTAACTATGGCTACACTGAAGCTTTCTTT. It encodes CAISRDRANYGYTEAFF.

This clonotype was detected ten times or more. V usage is TRBV10-2 and J usage is TRBJ1-2; D uncertain. V was shortened by 0 bases and J by 4 bases, with 9 bases between the two germline ends. The CDR3 spans 14 residues. The germline CDR1 and CDR2 sequences are WSHSY and SAAADI. The CDR3 bases are TGCGCCAGCAGTGAGTCGGCCAGAGTCTATGGCTACACCTTC. Translation gives CASSESARVYGYTF.

There are many counts of this clonotype. The chain is built from TRBV5-6 and TRBJ1-6; 8 bases agree with TRBD1. The CDR3 is 16 amino acids. The germline CDR1 and CDR2 sequences are SGHDT and YYEEEE. Trimming took 2 bases from V and 9 from J; bases not matched to a gene: 10. The CDR3 reads CASSFPGGWRGSPLHF. In nucleotides, the CDR3 is TGTGCCAGCAGCTTCCCAGGGGGCTGGAGAGGTTCACCCCTCCACTTT.

This clonotype was seen a few times. The V gene is TRBV20-1, the J gene TRBJ2-4; perhaps TRBD2 as D (5 bases). V shed 3 bases and J shed 0 bases, with 9 bases lying between them. Germline assignment: CDR1 DFQATT and CDR2 SNEGSKA (reference sequence). The CDR3 length is 14 residues. The CDR3 DNA reads as TGCAGTGCTAGGACTACGCTAGCCAAAAACATTCAGTACTTC. Translation: CSARTTLAKNIQYF.

This clonotype occurred many times. This chain joins TRBV15 and TRBJ1-3; possible D gene TRBD1, 6 bases. V lost 4 bases and J 4 bases, leaving 17 bases between the germline ends. The CDR3 runs to 16 residues. The V gene's germline CDR1 is LNHNV and CDR2 YYDKDF (reference sequence). The CDR3 nucleotides are TGTGCCACCAGCAACCCAAGAACAGGGTTCGGAAACACCATATATTTT. Encoded protein: CATSNPRTGFGNTIYF. The variable domain in full, with the rest retrieved from reference TRBV15 and TRBJ1-3, is DAMVIQNPRYQVTQFGKPVTLSCSQTLNHNVMYWYQQKSSQAPKLLFHYYDKDFNNEADTPDNFQSRRPNTSFCFLDIRSPGLGDTAMYLCATSNPRTGFGNTIYFGEGSWLTVV.

V gene TRBV6-1 combines with J gene TRBJ1-1; 7 bases are a match to TRBD1. The CDR3 is made up of 15 amino acids. The V and J ends lost 0 bases and 7 bases, in that order; junction bases with no gene match: 8. Germline V CDR1 and CDR2: MNHNS, SASEGT. The CDR3 coding sequence is TGTGCCAGCAGTGAAGCACACAGGGGAGGGAGTGAAGCTTTCTTT. Its translation is CASSEAHRGGSEAFF.

This clonotype was detected only once. A much more abundant neighbour one base away suggests this may be a read error. The chain joins TRBV12-3 or TRBV12-4 to TRBJ1-1, with 8 bases aligning to TRBD1. This CDR3 has 15 residues. CDR3 DNA: TGTGCCAGCAGTAAACGGACAGGGACGAACACTGTAGCTTTCTTT. It codes for CASSKRTGTNTVAFF.

Notes on this clonotype: Lacking the conserved final phenylalanine or tryptophan, this CDR3 likely reflects a read error. The DNA is omitted, as the CDR3 cannot be located on it reliably, and the CDR3 follows TCRdb's listing. The V call is TRBV29-1, the J call TRBJ2-6. The CDR3 is 13 amino acids in total, end residues counted. Germline V lookup: CDR1 SQVTM, CDR2 ANQGSEA. CDR3 residues: CSVQMSGANVLVL.

In this sample, this clonotype turned up a few times. The genes are TRBV10-3 and TRBJ1-5, with TRBD1 as a possible D gene (5 bases). Germline CDR1 reads ENHRY; CDR2 reads SYGVKD. The CDR3 covers 13 residues. The V gene lost 8 bases and the J gene lost 11 bases, with 19 bases spanning the gap. This CDR3 reads CAIGLAGQETQHF. CDR3 in DNA: TGTGCCATCGGTCTAGCGGGGCAAGAGACCCAGCATTTT.

V is TRBV7-9 and J is TRBJ1-2; D is uncertain. Trimming cost V 5 bases and J 2 bases, with 18 bases left between them. The V gene's germline CDR1 is SEHNR and CDR2 FQNEAQ (reference sequence). The length of the CDR3 is 16 residues. CDR3 coding DNA: TGTGCCAGCAGCCAAGAACGGAGGGTTCTAAACTATGGCTACACCTTC. Translated: CASSQERRVLNYGYTF.

This clonotype showed up many times. The J gene is TRBJ2-5, the V gene TRBV3-1, with no clear D. V was shortened by 0 bases and J by 5 bases, with 4 bases between the two germline ends. The CDR3 consists of 12 residues. Germline lookup yields CDR1 LGHDT and CDR2 YNNKEL (reference sequence). The CDR3 bases are TGTGCCAGCAGCCAAGATTTGGAGACCCAGTACTTC. Its translation: CASSQDLETQYF.

The chain couples TRBV5-6 to TRBJ2-7, with 7 nucleotides matching TRBD1. Germline loops: CDR1 SGHDT, CDR2 YYEEEE. The junction had 14 bases not matched to a gene; V was cut back by 5 bases and J by 0 bases. The CDR3 length is 17 residues. Written as DNA, the CDR3 is TGTGCCAGCAGTTCCACGATTTTCAGGACAGGCTCCTACGAGCAGTACTTC. This translates into CASSSTIFRTGSYEQYF.

A few counts support this clonotype. The DNA of the CDR3 is TGTGCCAGCAGCTTACTCAGGGGCTTATCCTACGAGCAGTACTTC. It specifies CASSLLRGLSYEQYF. The chain employs TRBV7-9 and TRBJ2-7; possibly TRBD1 for D (6 bases). The CDR3 loop spans 15 amino acids. Germline CDR1 SEHNR, CDR2 FQNEAQ (reference sequence). V was pared by 2 bases and J by 1 base, with 12 bases between. Looking up the rest from reference TRBV7-9 and TRBJ2-7 gives the full variable domain: DTGVSQNPRHKITKRGQNVTFRCDPISEHNRLYWYRQTLGQGPEFLTYFQNEAQLEKSRLLSDRFSAERPKGSFSTLEIQRTEQGDSAMYLCASSLLRGLSYEQYFGPGTRLTVT.

Concerning this clonotype: Germline is not matched at one junction end, which may reflect a read error. The chain is built from TRBV10-3 and TRBJ2-1; D ambiguous. Per the germline V gene, CDR1 is ENHRY and CDR2 is SYGVKD. The CDR3 spans 13 residues. Written as DNA, the CDR3 is TGTGCCAGCAGTTACTCGCAGATCAATGAGCAGTTCTTC. Its translation is CASSYSQINEQFF.

This clonotype occurred once. This chain uses TRBV25-1 with TRBJ2-5, with 8 bases matching TRBD2. V trimming: 5 bases; J trimming: 5 bases; junction bases outside the gene matches: 13. This CDR3 has 16 amino acids. Germline V gene sequence: CDR1 MGHDK, CDR2 SYGVNS. The CDR3 sequence is CASSLMSGLDEETQYF. CDR3 sequence (DNA): TGTGCCAGCAGTTTAATGTCGGGACTAGACGAGGAGACCCAGTACTTC.

This clonotype appeared many times. The V gene is TRBV6-1, the J gene TRBJ1-2; D call uncertain. This CDR3 has 13 amino acids. From germline, CDR1 is MNHNS and CDR2 SASEGT. The V end was cut by 7 bases, the J end by 0 bases, with 9 bases between. The CDR3 nucleotides read TGTGCCAGCACCCCGGCGCCTAACTATGGCTACACCTTC. This codes for CASTPAPNYGYTF.

This clonotype was seen ten or more times. This chain links TRBV13 with TRBJ2-7, with D unclear. Trimming pared 0 bases from V and 5 bases from J, leaving 14 bases between. Germline V gene lookup returns CDR1 PRHDT and CDR2 FYEKMQ (reference sequence). The CDR3 runs to 15 residues. CDR3 nucleotides: TGTGCCAGCAGCTTAGGGTATGCGAGATCCCACGAGCAGTACTTC. Encoded protein: CASSLGYARSHEQYF. Supplemented by reference TRBV13 and TRBJ2-7, the full variable domain reads AAGVIQSPRHLIKEKRETATLKCYPIPRHDTVYWYQQGPGQDPQFLISFYEKMQSDKGSIPDRFSAQQFSDYHSELNMSSLELGDSALYFCASSLGYARSHEQYFGPGTRLTVT.

Ten or more counts support this clonotype. The chain combines TRBV7-6 with TRBJ2-2, with a possible D match to TRBD1 (6 bases). Germline CDR1 is SGHVS and CDR2 is FNYEAQ. V lost 5 bases, J lost 3 bases, and 19 bases lay in between. This CDR3 has 17 amino acids. In DNA form, the CDR3 reads TGTGCCAGCAGCAAAGTATCCGGGACAAGGGACACCGGGGAGCTGTTTTTT. This gives the protein CASSKVSGTRDTGELFF.

Only one count was recorded for this clonotype. The J gene is TRBJ2-7, the V gene TRBV10-3; tentatively, D is TRBD1 or TRBD2 (5 bases each). The CDR3 is made up of 16 amino acids. Germline V CDR1 and CDR2: ENHRY, SYGVKD. Trimming took 0 bases from V and 5 from J, leaving 17 bases between them. CDR3 protein: CAISESRGTGANEQYF. CDR3 in DNA: TGTGCCATCAGTGAGTCACGGGGCACTGGGGCCAACGAGCAGTACTTC.